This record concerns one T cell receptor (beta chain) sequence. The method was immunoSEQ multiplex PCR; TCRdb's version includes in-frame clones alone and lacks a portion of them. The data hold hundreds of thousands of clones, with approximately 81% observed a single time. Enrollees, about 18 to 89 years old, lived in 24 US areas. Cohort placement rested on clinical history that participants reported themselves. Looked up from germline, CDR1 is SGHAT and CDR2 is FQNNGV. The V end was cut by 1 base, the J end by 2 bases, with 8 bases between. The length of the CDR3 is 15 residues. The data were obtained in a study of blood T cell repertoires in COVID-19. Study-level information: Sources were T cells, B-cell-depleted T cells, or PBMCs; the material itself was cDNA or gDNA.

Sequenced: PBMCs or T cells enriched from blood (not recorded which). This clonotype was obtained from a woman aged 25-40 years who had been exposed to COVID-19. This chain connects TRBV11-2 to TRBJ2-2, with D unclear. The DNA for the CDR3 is TGTGCCAGCAGCTTAGTCCCAGGAAACACCGGGGAGCTGTTTTTT. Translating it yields CASSLVPGNTGELFF.